This T cell receptor (beta chain) appears in the sequencing data of a study of CD8 T cells in Susac syndrome. The CDR3 loop spans 15 amino acids. Trimming removed 0 bases at V and 2 bases at J, with 8 bases between. Germline assignment: CDR1 LGHNA and CDR2 YSLEER. General study points: Regarding the TCR sequencing and HLA analysis, the study admitted that a relatively small number of individuals were involved.

Reverse transcription of roughly 0.5 to 1 ug RNA was carried out with random hexamers. Multiplex immunoSEQ PCR targeted 54 Vbeta and 13 Jbeta TCR beta segments. TCRdb passed the immunoSEQ multiplex PCR reads through MiXCR, listing each CDR3 protein once. The repertoire has 150,000 to 200,000 distinct CDR3 sequences, roughly 92% of them found once; the top ten carry more than 0.08%. Worth noting for this clonotype: Its antigen is still unknown.

In blood CD8+ and CD4+ T cells, TCR beta underwent sequencing. This clonotype originated in a human donor with multiple sclerosis. This chain uses TRBV4-3 with TRBJ1-3; possible D gene TRBD1, 6 bases. Source material: CD4+ T cells from PBMCs. CDR3 sequence: CASSQEGATGNTIYF. The CDR3 bases are TGCGCCAGCAGCCAAGAGGGGGCAACTGGAAACACCATATATTTT.